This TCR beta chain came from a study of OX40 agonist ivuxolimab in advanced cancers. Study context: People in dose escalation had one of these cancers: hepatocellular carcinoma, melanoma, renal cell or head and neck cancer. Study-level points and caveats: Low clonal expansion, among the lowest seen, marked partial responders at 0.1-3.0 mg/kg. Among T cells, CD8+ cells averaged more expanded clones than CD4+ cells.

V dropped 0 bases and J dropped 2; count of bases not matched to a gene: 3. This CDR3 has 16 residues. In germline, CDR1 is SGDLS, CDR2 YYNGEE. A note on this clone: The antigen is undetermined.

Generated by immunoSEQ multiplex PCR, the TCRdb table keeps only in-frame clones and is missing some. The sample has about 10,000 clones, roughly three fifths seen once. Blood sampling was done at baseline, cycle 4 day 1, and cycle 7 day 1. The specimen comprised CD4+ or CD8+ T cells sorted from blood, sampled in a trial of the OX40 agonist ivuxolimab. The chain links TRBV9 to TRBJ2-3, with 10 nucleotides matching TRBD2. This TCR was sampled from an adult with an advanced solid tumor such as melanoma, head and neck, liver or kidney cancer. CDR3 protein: CASSVELAGLTDTQYF. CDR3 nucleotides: TGTGCCAGCAGCGTAGAACTAGCGGGACTCACAGATACGCAGTATTTT. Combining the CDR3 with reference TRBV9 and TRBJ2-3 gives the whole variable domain DSGVTQTPKHLITATGQRVTLRCSPRSGDLSVYWYQQSLDQGLQFLIQYYNGEERAKGNILERFSAQQFPDLHSELNLSSLELGDSALYFCASSVELAGLTDTQYFGPGTRLTVL.